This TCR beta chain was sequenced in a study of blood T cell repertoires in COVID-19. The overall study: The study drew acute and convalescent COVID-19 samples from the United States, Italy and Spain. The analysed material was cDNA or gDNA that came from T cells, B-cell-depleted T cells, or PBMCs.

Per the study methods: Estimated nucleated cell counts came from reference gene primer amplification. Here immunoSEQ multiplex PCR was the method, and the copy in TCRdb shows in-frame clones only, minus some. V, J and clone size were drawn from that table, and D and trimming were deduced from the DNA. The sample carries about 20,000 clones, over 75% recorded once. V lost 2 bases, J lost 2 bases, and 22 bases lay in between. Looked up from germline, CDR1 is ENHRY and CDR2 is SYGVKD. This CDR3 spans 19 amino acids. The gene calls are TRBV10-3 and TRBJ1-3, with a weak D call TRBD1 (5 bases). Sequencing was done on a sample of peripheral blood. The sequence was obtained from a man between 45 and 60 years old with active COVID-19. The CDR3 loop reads CAISERPPAAYRTGNTIYF. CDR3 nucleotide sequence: TGTGCCATCAGTGAGCGACCCCCCGCTGCGTACAGGACTGGAAACACCATATATTTT.